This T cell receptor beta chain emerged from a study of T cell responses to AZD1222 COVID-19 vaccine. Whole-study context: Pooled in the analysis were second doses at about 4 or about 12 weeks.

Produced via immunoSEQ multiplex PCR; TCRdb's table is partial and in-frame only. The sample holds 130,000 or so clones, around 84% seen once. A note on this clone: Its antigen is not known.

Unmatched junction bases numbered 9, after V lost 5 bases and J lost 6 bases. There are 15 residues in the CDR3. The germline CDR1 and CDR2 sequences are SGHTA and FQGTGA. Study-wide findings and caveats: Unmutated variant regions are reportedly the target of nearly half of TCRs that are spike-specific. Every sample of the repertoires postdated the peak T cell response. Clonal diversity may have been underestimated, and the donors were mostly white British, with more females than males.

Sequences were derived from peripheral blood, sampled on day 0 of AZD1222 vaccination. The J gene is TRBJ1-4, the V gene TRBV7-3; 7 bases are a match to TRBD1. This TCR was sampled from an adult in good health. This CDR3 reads CASSPRGQTYEKLFF. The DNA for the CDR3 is TGTGCCAGCAGCCCAAGGGGACAGACATATGAAAAACTGTTTTTT.